One T cell receptor beta chain is described in this entry. Its antigen remains unidentified. TCRdb reanalysed the RT-PCR reads using MiXCR and keeps one entry per CDR3 protein. The table lists some 850,000 distinct CDR3 sequences, 18% of them singletons, with about a tenth in the top ten. This sample stems from a study of response to subunit inactivated influenza vaccine. General study results and limits: With each seasonal influenza vaccination, the authors suggested, few new T cells are recruited.

CDR3 length: 12 amino acids. V was cut by 8 bases and J by 7 bases, with 12 bases left in between. The germline gives CDR1 MNHEY, CDR2 SVGEGT. The V call is TRBV6-2 or TRBV6-3, the J call TRBJ1-5, with D unresolved. This TCR was recovered from a man aged 45-65 years who received an inactivated influenza vaccine. The sequences come from PBMCs from blood, collected 4 to 6 days after vaccination. This CDR3 reads CASEGVGQPQHF. CDR3 in DNA: TGTGCCAGCGAGGGCGTCGGGCAGCCCCAGCATTTT.